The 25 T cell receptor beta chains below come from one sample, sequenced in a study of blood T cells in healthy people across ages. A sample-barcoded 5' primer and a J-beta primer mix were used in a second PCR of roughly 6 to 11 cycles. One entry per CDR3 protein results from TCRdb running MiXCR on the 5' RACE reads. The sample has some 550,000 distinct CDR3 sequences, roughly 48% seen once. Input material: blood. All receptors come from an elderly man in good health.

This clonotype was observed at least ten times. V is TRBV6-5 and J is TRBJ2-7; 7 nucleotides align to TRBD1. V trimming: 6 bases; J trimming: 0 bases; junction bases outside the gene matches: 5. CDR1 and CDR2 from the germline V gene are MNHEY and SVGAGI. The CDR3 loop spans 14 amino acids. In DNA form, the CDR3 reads TGTGCCAGCAGAAGGGACAGAACCTCCTACGAGCAGTACTTC. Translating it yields CASRRDRTSYEQYF.

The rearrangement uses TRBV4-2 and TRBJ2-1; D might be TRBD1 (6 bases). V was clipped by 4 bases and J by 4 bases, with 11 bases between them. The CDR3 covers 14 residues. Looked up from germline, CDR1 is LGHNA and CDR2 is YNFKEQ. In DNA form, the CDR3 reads TGTGCCAGCAGCCGGGGGCCGGGATACAATGAGCAGTTCTTC. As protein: CASSRGPGYNEQFF.

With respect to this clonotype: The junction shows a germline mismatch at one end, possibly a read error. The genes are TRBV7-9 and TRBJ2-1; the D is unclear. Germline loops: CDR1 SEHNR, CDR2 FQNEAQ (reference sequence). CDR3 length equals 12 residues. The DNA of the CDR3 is TGCGCCAGCAGCACGGTTTACAATGAGCAGTTCTTC. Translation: CASSTVYNEQFF.

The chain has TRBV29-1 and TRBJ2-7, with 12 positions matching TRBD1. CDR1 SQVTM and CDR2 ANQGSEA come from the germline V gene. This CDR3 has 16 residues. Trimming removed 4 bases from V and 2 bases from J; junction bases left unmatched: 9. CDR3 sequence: CSVGGTGGFFAYEQYF. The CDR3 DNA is TGCAGCGTTGGGGGGACAGGGGGCTTTTTCGCCTACGAGCAGTACTTC.

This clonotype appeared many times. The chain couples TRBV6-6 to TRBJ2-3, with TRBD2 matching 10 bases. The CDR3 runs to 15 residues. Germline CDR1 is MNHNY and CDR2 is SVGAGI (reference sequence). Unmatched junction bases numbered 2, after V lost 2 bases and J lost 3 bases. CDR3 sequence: CASSYTSGTTDTQYF. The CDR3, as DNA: TGTGCCAGCAGTTACACTAGCGGGACGACAGATACGCAGTATTTT.

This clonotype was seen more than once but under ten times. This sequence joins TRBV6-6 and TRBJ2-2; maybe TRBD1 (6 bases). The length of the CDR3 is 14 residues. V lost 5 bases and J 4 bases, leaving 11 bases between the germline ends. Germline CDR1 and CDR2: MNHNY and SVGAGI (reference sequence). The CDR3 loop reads CASSPQGPTGELFF. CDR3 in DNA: TGTGCCAGCAGTCCGCAGGGGCCCACCGGGGAGCTGTTTTTT.

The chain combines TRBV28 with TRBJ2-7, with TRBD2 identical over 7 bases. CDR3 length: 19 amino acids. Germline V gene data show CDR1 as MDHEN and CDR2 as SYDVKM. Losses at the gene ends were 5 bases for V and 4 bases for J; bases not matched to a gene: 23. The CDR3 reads CASSAPGVAGTGRRYEQYF. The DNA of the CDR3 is TGTGCCAGCAGTGCACCGGGGGTAGCGGGTACAGGTAGAAGATACGAGCAGTACTTC.

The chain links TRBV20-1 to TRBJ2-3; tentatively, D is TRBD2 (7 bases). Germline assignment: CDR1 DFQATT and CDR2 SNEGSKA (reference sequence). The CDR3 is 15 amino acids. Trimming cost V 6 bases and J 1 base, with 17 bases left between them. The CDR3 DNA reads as TGCAGTGCAGAGCCCGGGGGGCGAGGCACAGATACGCAGTATTTT. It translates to CSAEPGGRGTDTQYF.

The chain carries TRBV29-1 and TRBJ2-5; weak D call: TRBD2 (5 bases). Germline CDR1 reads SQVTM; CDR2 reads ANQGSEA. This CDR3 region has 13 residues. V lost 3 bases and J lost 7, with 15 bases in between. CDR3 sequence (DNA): TGCAGCGTTGAGAGGGCAGCAAAGGGGACCCAGTACTTC. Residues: CSVERAAKGTQYF.

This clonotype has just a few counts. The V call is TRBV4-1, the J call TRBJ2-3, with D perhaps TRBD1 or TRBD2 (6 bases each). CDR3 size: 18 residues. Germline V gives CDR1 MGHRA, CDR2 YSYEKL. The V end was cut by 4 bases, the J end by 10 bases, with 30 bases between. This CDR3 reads CASSPADWTATGGDAQYF. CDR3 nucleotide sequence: TGCGCCAGCAGCCCCGCCGACTGGACAGCCACCGGGGGTGATGCGCAGTATTTT.

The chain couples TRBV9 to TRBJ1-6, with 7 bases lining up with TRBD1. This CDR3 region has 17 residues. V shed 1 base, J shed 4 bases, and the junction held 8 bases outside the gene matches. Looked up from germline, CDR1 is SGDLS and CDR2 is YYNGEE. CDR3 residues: CASSVSGGTEYNSPLHF. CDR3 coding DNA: TGTGCCAGCAGCGTATCAGGTGGGACAGAGTATAATTCACCCCTCCACTTT.

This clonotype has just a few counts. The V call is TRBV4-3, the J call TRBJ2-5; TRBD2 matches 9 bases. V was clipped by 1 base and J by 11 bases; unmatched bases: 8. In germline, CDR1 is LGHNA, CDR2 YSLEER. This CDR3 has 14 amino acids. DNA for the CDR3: TGCGCCAGCAGCCAAGGAGGGACTAGCAATGAGCAGTACTTC. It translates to CASSQGGTSNEQYF.

The CDR3 region has the DNA TGTGCCAGCAGCCCAAGGGGACTAGCGGGAGCAGATACGCAGTATTTT. Protein product: CASSPRGLAGADTQYF. The V and J genes are TRBV7-2 and TRBJ2-3, with 14 bases matching TRBD2. V shed 5 bases and J 4 bases; nucleotides not matched to a gene: 5. The CDR3 spans 16 residues. Germline CDR1 reads SGHTA; CDR2 reads FQGNSA.

CDR3 amino acids: CASSLREGHHEQFF. CDR3 DNA sequence: TGTGCCAGCAGCTTACGGGAGGGACACCATGAGCAGTTCTTC. J is TRBJ2-1 and V is TRBV7-2; 8 bases map to TRBD2. V was clipped by 2 bases and J by 8 bases; unmatched bases: 5. The germline CDR1 and CDR2 sequences are SGHTA and FQGNSA. The CDR3 extends over 14 amino acids.

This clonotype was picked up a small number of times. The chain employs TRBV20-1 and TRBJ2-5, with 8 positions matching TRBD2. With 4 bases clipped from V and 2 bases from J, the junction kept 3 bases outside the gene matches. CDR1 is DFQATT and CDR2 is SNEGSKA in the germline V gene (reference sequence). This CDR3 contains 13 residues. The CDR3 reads CSAKLAGQETQYF. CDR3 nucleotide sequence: TGCAGTGCTAAATTAGCGGGGCAAGAGACCCAGTACTTC.

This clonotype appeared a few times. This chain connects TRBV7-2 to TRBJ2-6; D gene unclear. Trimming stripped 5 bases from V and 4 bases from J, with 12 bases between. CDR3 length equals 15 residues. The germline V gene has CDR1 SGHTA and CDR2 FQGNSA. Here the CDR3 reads CASSPWSAGANVLTF. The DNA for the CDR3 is TGTGCCAGCAGCCCGTGGAGCGCAGGGGCCAACGTCCTGACTTTC.

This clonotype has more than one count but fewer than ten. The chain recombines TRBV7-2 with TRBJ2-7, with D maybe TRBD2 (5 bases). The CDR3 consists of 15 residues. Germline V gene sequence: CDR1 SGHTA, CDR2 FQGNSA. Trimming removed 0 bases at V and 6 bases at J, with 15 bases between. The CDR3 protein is CASSLAGLSRAEQYF. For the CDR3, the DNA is TGTGCCAGCAGCTTAGCGGGGTTATCGAGGGCCGAGCAGTACTTC. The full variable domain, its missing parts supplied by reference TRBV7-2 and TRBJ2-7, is GAGVSQSPSNKVTEKGKDVELRCDPISGHTALYWYRQSLGQGLEFLIYFQGNSAPDKSGLPSDRFSAERTGGSVSTLTIQRTQQEDSAVYLCASSLAGLSRAEQYFGPGTRLTVT.

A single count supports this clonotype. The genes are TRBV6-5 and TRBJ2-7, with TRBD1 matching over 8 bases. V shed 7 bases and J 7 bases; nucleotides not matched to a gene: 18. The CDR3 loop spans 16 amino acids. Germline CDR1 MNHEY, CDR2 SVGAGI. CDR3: CASNKAGTGMSNEQYF. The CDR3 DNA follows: TGTGCCAGCAACAAAGCCGGGACAGGAATGAGCAATGAGCAGTACTTC.

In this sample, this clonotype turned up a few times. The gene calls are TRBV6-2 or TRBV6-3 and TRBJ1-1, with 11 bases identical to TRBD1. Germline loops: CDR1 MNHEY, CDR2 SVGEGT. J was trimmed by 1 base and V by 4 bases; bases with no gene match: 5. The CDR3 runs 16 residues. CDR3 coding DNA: TGTGCCAGCAGTTGGGACAGGGGGGGTTCGAACACTGAAGCTTTCTTT. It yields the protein CASSWDRGGSNTEAFF.

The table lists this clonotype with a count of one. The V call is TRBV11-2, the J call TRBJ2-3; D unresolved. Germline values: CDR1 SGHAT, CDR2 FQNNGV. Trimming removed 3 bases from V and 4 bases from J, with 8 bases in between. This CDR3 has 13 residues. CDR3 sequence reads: CASSFESPDTQYF. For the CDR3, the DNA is TGTGCCAGCAGCTTTGAGTCCCCAGATACGCAGTATTTT.

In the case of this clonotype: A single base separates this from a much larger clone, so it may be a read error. CDR3 DNA: TGTGCCAGCAGTTACGGCCCCGCCGGGCTAAATGAGCAGTACTTC. Protein sequence: CASSYGPAGLNEQYF. The genes are TRBV6-5 and TRBJ2-7; no definite D call. Trimming cost V 2 bases and J 7 bases, with 18 bases left between them. Germline lookup yields CDR1 MNHEY and CDR2 SVGAGI. The CDR3 has 15 amino acids.

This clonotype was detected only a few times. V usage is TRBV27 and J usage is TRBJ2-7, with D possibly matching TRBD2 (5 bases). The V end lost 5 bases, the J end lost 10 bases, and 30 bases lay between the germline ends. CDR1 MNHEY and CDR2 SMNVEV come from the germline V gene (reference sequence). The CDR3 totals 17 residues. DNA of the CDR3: TGTGCCAGCAGTCAACTTAGTGGAGCGGTCCCCGCGGCTTCACAGTACTTC. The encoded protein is CASSQLSGAVPAASQYF.

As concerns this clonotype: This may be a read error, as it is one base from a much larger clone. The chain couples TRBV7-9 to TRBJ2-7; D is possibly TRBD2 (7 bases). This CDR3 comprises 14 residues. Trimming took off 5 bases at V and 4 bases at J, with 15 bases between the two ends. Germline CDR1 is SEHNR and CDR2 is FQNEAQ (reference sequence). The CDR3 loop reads CASSGGAASYEQYF. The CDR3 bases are TGTGCCAGCAGCGGGGGGGCGGCCTCTTACGAGCAGTACTTC.

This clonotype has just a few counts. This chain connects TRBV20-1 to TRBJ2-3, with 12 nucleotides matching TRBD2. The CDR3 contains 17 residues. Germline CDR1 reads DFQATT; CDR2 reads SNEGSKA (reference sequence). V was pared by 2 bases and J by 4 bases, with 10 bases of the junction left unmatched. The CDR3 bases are TGCAGTGCTAGATCGGCTAGCGGGAGGGCCAACCCAGATACGCAGTATTTT. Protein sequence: CSARSASGRANPDTQYF.

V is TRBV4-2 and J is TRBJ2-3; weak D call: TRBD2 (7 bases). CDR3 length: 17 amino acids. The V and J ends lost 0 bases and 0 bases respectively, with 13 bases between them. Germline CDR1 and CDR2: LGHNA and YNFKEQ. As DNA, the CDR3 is TGTGCCAGCAGCCAAGAGCCACGGGGGGCTAGCACAGATACGCAGTATTTT. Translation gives CASSQEPRGASTDTQYF.